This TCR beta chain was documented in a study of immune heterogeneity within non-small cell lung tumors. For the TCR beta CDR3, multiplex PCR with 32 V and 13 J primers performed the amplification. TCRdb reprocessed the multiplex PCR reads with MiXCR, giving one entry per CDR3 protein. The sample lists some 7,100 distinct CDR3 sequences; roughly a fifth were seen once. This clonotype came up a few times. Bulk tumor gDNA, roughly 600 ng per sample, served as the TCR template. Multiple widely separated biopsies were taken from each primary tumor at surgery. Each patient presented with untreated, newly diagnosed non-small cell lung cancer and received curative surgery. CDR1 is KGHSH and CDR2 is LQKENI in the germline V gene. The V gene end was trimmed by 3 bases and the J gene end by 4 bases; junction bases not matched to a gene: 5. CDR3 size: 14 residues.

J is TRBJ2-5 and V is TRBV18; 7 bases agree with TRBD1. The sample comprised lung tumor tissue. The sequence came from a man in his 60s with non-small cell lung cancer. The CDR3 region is CASSPPGQRETQYF. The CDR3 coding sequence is TGTGCCAGCTCACCCCCGGGACAGCGAGAGACCCAGTACTTC.